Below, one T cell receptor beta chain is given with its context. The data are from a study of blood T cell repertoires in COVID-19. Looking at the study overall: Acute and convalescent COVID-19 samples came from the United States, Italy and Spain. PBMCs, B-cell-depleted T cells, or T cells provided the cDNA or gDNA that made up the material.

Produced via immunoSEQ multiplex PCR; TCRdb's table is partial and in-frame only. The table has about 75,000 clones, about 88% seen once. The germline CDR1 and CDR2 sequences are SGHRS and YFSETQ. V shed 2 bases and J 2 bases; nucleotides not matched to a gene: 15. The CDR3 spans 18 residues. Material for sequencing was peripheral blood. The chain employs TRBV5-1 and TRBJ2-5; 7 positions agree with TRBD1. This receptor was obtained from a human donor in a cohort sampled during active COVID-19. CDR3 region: CASSFRGTRGQIQETQYF. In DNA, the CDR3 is TGCGCCAGCAGCTTTCGTGGAACCAGGGGACAGATACAAGAGACCCAGTACTTC.